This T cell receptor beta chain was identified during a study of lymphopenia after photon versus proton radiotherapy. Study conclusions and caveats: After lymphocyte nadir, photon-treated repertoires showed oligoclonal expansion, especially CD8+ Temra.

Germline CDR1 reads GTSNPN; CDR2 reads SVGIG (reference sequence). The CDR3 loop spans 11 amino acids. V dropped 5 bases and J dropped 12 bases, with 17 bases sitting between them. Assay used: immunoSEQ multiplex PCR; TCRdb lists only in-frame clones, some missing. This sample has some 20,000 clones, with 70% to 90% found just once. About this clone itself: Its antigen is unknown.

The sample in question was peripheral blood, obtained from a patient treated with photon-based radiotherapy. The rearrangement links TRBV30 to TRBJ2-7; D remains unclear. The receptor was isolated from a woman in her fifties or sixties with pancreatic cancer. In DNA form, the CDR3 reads TGTGCCTGGCGGACCTCCAATCAAGTGTACTTC. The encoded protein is CAWRTSNQVYF.